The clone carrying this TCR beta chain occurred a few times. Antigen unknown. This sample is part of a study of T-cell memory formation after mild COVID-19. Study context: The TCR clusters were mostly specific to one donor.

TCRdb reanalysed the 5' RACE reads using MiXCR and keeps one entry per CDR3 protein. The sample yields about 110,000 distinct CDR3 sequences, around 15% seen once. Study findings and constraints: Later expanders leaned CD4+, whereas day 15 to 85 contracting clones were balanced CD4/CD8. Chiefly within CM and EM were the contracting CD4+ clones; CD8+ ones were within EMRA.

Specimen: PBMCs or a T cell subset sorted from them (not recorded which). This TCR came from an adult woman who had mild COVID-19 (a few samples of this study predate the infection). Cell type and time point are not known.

As DNA, the CDR3 is TGTGCCAGCAGCCGGAGGGGGACCGGGGAGCTGTTTTTT. It yields the protein CASSRRGTGELFF. The genes are TRBV13 and TRBJ2-2; D is perhaps TRBD1 or TRBD2 (6 bases each). V dropped 5 bases and J dropped 5 bases, with 9 bases sitting between them. The CDR3 contains 13 residues. Per the germline V gene, CDR1 is PRHDT and CDR2 is FYEKMQ (reference sequence). The full variable domain, rest sourced from reference TRBV13 and TRBJ2-2, is AAGVIQSPRHLIKEKRETATLKCYPIPRHDTVYWYQQGPGQDPQFLISFYEKMQSDKGSIPDRFSAQQFSDYHSELNMSSLELGDSALYFCASSRRGTGELFFGEGSRLTVL.